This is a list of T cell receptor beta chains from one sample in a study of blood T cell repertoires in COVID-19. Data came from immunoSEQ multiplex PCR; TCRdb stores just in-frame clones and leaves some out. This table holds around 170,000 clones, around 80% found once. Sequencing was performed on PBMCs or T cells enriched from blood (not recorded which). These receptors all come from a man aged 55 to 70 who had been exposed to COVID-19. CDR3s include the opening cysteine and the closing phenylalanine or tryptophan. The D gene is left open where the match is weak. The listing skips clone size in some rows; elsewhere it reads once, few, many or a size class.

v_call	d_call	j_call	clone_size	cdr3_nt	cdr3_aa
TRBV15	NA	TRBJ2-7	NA	TGTGCCACCAGCAGAGATTGGTTGCAGGGTTCCTACGAGCAGTACTTC	CATSRDWLQGSYEQYF
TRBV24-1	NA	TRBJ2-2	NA	TGTGCCACCAGTGATTGGAGTAGCGGTACGAACACCGGGGAGCTGTTTTTT	CATSDWSSGTNTGELFF
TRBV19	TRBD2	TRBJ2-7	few	TGTGCCAGTAGTCCTACGGGACTAGCGGGAGCTGGATACGAGCAGTACTTC	CASSPTGLAGAGYEQYF
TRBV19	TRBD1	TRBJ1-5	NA	TGTGCCAGTAGTATAGTCGGGACAGGGGGCCGACAGCCCCAGCATTTT	CASSIVGTGGRQPQHF
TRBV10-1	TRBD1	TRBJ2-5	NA	TGCGCCAGCAGTGAGTCGCACAAAACAGGGGGCGGAGAGACCCAGTACTTC	CASSESHKTGGGETQYF
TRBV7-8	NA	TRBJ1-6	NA	TGTGCCAGCAGCTTAGAGCGGAGTTATAATTCACCCCTCCACTTT	CASSLERSYNSPLHF
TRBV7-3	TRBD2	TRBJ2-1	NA	TGTGCCAGCAGCTCAGGACTAGCGGGAGTCTCCTACAATGAGCAGTTCTTC	CASSSGLAGVSYNEQFF
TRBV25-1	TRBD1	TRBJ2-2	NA	TGTGCCAGCAGTTCCGGGACAGGGGGGCACGGGGAGCTGTTTTTT	CASSSGTGGHGELFF
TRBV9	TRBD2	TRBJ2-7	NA	TGTGCCAGCAGCCCCAACCCCGGGGGGGCTTCCGGTTACGAGCAGTACTTC	CASSPNPGGASGYEQYF
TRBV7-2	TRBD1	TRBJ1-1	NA	TGTGCCAGCAGTTTCCGGGGACAGGGGAAGAGTGGTGAAGCTTTCTTT	CASSFRGQGKSGEAFF
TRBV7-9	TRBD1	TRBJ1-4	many	TGTGCCAGCAGCCTCCCCGGGACAGATAATGAAAAACTGTTTTTT	CASSLPGTDNEKLFF
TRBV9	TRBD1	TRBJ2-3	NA	TGTGCCAGCAGCGTAGGGACAGGGGGAAGCACAGATACGCAGTATTTT	CASSVGTGGSTDTQYF
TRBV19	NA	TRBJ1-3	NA	TGTGCCAGTACCAACAGGGCTCCTGGAAACACCATATATTTT	CASTNRAPGNTIYF
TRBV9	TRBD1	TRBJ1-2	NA	TGTGCCAGCAGCCCCGAACAGGGGGAGGTTGGCTACACCTTC	CASSPEQGEVGYTF
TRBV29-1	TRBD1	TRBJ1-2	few	TGCAGCTCAGGGGGCGGAGGGAATGGCTACACCTTC	CSSGGGGNGYTF
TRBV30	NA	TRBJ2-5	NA	TGTGCCTGGAGTCAAGGGGATGTGGAGACCCAGTACTTC	CAWSQGDVETQYF
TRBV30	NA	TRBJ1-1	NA	TGTGCCTGGAGCCCACCCTCTTTACAGGGAAACACTGAAGCTTTCTTT	CAWSPPSLQGNTEAFF
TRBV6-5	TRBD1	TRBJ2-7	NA	TGTGCCAGCACCCCCAGGGGGACAGCATACGAGCAGTACTTC	CASTPRGTAYEQYF
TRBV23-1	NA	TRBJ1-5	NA	TGCGCCAGCAGTCGGAGGCGGGACGCTCATCAGCCCCAGCATTTT	CASSRRRDAHQPQHF
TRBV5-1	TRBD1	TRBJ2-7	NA	TGCGCCAGCAGCTTCGGACAGGGGGCGCTGGGGGAGCAGTACTTC	CASSFGQGALGEQYF
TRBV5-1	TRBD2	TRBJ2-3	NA	TGCGCCAGCAGCCCTTCAGCCGGGACTAGCGGGAGAGATACGCAGTATTTT	CASSPSAGTSGRDTQYF
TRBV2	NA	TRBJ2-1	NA	TGTGCCAGCAGTGACAAGGTAGGGGCCTACAATGAGCAGTTCTTC	CASSDKVGAYNEQFF
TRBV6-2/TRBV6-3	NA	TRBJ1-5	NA	TGTGCCAGCAGTTTGTTACCAACGCAGGGTCAGCCCCAGCATTTT	CASSLLPTQGQPQHF
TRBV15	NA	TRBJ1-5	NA	TGTGCCACCAGCACCAGGGCCTTGGAGGGGAATCAGCCCCAGCATTTT	CATSTRALEGNQPQHF
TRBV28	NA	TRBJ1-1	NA	TGTGCCAGCAGTTTAACGACAGATTTCTCTGAAGCTTTCTTT	CASSLTTDFSEAFF
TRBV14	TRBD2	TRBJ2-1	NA	TGTGCCAGCAGCCAAGACAGCGGGAGAATTTACAATGAGCAGTTCTTC	CASSQDSGRIYNEQFF
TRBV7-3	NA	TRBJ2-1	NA	TGTGCCAGCTCCCTATTGGGGGGGCGAACCTACAATGAGCAGTTCTTC	CASSLLGGRTYNEQFF
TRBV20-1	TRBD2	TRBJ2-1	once	TGCAGTGCCCAACTAGCGAATGAGCAGTTCTTC	CSAQLANEQFF
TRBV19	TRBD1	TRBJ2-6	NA	TGTGCCAGTAGTATCGGTAGGGGGGACAGGGGCCTCTCTGGGGCCAACGTCCTGACTTTC	CASSIGRGDRGLSGANVLTF
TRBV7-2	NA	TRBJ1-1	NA	TGTGCCAGCAGCTTAGATCGGGCAGGGGAAGCTTTCTTT	CASSLDRAGEAFF
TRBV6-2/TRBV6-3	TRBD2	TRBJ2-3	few	TGTGCCAGCAGTTCCGGACTAGCGGGAAGCACAGATACGCAGTATTTT	CASSSGLAGSTDTQYF
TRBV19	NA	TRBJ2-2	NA	TGTGCCAGTAGCCCTGGTACAGCTGCTGTGCTGTTTTTT	CASSPGTAAVLFF
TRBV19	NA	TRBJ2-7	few	TGTGCCAGTAGTAACTCCGCGGTCTACGAGCAGTACTTC	CASSNSAVYEQYF